This T cell receptor (beta chain) was captured by sequencing in a study of control samples from healthy donors and cancer patients. Deletions cut 1 base from V and 5 bases from J, with 19 bases between. This CDR3 spans 16 amino acids. Germline V gene lookup returns CDR1 SGHRS and CDR2 YFSETQ. The protocol was immunoSEQ multiplex PCR, while the TCRdb copy is restricted to in-frame clones and leaves out a portion. In the table there are 24,000 or so clones, more than 80% of which are singletons. Sequencing used PBMCs. The receptor's source is a man aged 60 to 75 with head and neck cancer. This rearrangement joins TRBV5-1 to TRBJ2-7; the D gene could be TRBD1 or TRBD2 (5 bases each). Here the CDR3 reads CASSLRGPPILDEQYF. The CDR3 DNA sequence: TGCGCCAGCAGCTTGAGGGGACCGCCGATCTTGGACGAGCAGTACTTC.